The clone carrying this T cell receptor (beta chain) has just one count. V shed 8 bases, J shed 3 bases, and the junction held 9 bases outside the gene matches. Per the germline V gene, CDR1 is LGHNA and CDR2 is YNFKEQ. CDR3 length: 14 residues. The sample originates from a study of cytomegalovirus exposure and HLA in healthy donors. With 60 Vbeta and 13 Jbeta primers, the PCR was carried out. TCRdb's table, derived via immunoSEQ multiplex PCR, lists solely in-frame clones and lacks some. The sample lists fewer than 250,000 clones, 81% occurring once. The material sequenced was PBMCs. This TCR came from a man aged 35 to 55 in good health and CMV-seropositive. V gene TRBV4-2 combines with J gene TRBJ1-2; 7 nucleotides align to TRBD1. The CDR3, as DNA: TGTGCCAGCGGACGACAGGGAACTTACTATGGCTACACCTTC. As protein: CASGRQGTYYGYTF.